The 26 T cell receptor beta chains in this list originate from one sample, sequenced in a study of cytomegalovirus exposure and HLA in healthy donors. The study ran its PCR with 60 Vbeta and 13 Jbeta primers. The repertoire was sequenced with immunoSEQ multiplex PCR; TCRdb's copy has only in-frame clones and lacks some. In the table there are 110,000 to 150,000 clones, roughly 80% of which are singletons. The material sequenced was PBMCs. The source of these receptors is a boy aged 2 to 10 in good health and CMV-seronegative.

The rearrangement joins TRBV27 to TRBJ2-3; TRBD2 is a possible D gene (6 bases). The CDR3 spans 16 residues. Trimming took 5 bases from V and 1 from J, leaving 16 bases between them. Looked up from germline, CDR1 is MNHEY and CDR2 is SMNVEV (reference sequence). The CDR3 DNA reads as TGTGCCAGCAGTAGGTATGCGGGGAGAGGCACAGATACGCAGTATTTT. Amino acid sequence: CASSRYAGRGTDTQYF.

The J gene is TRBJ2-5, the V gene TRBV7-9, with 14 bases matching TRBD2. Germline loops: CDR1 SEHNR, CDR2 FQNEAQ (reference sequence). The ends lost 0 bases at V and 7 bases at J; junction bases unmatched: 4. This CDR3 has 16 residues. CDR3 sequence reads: CASSLATGTSGRTQYF. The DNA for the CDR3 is TGTGCCAGCAGCTTAGCAACCGGGACTAGCGGGAGGACCCAGTACTTC.

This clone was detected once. CDR3 residues: CASRTGGDGYTF. CDR3 sequence (DNA): TGTGCCAGTCGGACAGGGGGCGATGGCTACACCTTC. V is TRBV6-1 and J is TRBJ1-2; the match to TRBD1 covers 11 bases. Germline loops: CDR1 MNHNS, CDR2 SASEGT. CDR3 length equals 12 residues. V was pared by 9 bases and J by 6 bases, with 3 bases of the junction left unmatched.

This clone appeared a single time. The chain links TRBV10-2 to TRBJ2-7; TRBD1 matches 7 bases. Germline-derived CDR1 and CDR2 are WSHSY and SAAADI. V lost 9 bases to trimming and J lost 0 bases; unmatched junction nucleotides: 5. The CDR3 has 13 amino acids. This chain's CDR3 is CASGAGGSYEQYF. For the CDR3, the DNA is TGCGCCAGTGGAGCAGGGGGCTCCTACGAGCAGTACTTC.

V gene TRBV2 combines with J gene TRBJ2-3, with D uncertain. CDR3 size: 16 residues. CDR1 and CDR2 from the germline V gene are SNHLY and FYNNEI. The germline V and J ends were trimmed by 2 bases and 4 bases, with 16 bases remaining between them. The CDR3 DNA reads TGTGCCAGCAGTGAATGGCTACTACACTACGCAGATACGCAGTATTTT. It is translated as CASSEWLLHYADTQYF.

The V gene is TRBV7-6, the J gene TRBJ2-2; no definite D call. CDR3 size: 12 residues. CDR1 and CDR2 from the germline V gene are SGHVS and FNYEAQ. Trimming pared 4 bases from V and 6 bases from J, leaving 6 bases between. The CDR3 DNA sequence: TGTGCCAGCAGCTCCGAGGCCGGGGAGCTGTTTTTT. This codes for CASSSEAGELFF.

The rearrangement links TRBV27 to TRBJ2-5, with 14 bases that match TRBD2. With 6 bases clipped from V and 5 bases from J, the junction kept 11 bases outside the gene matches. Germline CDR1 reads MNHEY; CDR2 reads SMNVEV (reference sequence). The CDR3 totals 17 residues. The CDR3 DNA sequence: TGTGCCAGCAGCGCCAAGAACGGACTAGCGGGGGGTGAGACCCAGTACTTC. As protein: CASSAKNGLAGGETQYF.

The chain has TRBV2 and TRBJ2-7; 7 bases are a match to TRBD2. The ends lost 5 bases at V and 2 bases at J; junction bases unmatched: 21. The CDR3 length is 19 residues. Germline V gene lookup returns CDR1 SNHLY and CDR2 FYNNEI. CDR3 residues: CASSLTGGWSLSNPYEQYF. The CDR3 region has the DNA TGTGCCAGCAGTTTAACGGGAGGATGGTCTCTTAGTAACCCCTACGAGCAGTACTTC.

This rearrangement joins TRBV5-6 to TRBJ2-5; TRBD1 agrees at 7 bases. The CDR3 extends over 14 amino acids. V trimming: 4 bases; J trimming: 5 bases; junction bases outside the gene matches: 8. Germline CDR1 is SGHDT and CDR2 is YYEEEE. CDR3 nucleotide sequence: TGTGCCAGCAGCGCCCCGACAGGGCCCGAGACCCAGTACTTC. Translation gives CASSAPTGPETQYF.

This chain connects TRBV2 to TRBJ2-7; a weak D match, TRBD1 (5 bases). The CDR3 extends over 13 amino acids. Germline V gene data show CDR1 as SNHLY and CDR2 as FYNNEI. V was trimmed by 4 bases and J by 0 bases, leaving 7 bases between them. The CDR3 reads CASSAGNSYEQYF. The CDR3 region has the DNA TGTGCCAGCAGTGCAGGGAACTCCTACGAGCAGTACTTC.

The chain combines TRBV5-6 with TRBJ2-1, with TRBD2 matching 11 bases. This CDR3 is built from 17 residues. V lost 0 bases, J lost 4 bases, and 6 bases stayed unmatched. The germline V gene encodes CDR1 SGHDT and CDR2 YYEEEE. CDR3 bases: TGTGCCAGCAGCTTGGGGACCCTAGCGGGGGGTTACAATGAGCAGTTCTTC. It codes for CASSLGTLAGGYNEQFF.

The CDR3 here is CASSPSQGAYGYTF. CDR3 in DNA: TGTGCCAGCAGCCCGTCACAGGGGGCTTATGGCTACACCTTC. This chain uses TRBV4-2 with TRBJ1-2, with 9 bases lining up with TRBD1. CDR3 length: 14 amino acids. CDR1 and CDR2 (germline): LGHNA, YNFKEQ. Trimming cost V 4 bases and J 5 bases; bases outside gene matches: 5.

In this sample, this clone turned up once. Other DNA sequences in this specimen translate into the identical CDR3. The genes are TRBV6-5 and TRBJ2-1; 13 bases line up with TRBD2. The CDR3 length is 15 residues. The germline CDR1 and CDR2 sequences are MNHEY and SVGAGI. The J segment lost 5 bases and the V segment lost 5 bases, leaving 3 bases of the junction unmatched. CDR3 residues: CASSKGTSGDNEQFF. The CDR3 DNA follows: TGTGCCAGCAGTAAGGGGACTAGCGGGGACAATGAGCAGTTCTTC.

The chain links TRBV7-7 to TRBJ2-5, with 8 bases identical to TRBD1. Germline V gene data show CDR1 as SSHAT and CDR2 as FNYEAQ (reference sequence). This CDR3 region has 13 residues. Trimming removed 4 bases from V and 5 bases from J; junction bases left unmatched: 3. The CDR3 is CASSSGGRETQYF. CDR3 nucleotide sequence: TGTGCCAGCAGCTCAGGGGGCCGGGAGACCCAGTACTTC.

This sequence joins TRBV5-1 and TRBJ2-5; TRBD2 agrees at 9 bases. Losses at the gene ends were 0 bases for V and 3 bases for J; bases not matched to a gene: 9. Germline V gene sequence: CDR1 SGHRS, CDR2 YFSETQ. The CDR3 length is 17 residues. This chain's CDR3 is CASSLVFSGSSEETQYF. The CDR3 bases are TGCGCCAGCAGCTTGGTTTTTAGCGGGAGTTCTGAAGAGACCCAGTACTTC.

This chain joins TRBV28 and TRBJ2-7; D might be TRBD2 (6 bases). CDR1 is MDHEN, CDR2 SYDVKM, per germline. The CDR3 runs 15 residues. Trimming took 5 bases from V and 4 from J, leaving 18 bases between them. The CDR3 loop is CASSDKIEGGYEQYF. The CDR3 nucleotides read TGTGCCAGCAGTGATAAAATTGAGGGAGGTTACGAGCAGTACTTC.

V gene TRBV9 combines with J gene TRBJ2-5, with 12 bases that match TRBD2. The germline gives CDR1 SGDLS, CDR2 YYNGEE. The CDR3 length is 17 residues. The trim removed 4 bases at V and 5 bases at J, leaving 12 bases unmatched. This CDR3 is CASSTPLAGGGTETQYF. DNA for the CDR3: TGTGCCAGCAGCACTCCGCTAGCGGGAGGGGGGACGGAGACCCAGTACTTC.

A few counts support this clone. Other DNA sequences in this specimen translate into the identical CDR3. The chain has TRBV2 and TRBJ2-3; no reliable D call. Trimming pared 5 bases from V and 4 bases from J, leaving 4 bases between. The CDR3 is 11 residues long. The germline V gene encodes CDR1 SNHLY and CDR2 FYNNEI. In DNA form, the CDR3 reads TGTGCCAGCAGTCTATCAGATACGCAGTATTTT. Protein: CASSLSDTQYF. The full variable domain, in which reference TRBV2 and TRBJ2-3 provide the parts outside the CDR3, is EPEVTQTPSHQVTQMGQEVILRCVPISNHLYFYWYRQILGQKVEFLVSFYNNEISEKSEIFDDQFSVERPDGSNFTLKIRSTKLEDSAMYFCASSLSDTQYFGPGTRLTVL.

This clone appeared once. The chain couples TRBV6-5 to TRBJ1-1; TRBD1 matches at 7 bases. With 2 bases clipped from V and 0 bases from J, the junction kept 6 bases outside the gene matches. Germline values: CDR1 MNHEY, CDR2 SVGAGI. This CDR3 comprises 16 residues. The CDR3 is CASSYMAGGMNTEAFF. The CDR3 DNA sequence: TGTGCCAGCAGTTACATGGCAGGGGGTATGAACACTGAAGCTTTCTTT.

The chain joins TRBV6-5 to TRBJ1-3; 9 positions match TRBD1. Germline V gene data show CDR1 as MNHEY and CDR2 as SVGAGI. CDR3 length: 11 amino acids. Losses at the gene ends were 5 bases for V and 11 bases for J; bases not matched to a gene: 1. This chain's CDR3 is CASSGDRAIYF. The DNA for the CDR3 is TGTGCCAGCAGTGGGGACAGGGCCATATATTTT.

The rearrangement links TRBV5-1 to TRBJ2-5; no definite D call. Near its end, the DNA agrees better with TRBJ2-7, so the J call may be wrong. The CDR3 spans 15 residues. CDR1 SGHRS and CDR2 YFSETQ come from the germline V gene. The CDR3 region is CASSPQTAGTYEQYF. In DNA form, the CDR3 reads TGCGCCAGCAGCCCACAGACCGCCGGAACCTACGAGCAGTACTTC.

CDR3 sequence (DNA): TGTGCCAGCAGTCAACCTACCACAGATACGCAGTATTTT. Amino acid sequence: CASSQPTTDTQYF. The rearrangement links TRBV28 to TRBJ2-3, with unresolved D. Trimming took off 5 bases at V and 2 bases at J, with 8 bases between the two ends. The CDR3 spans 13 residues. CDR1 is MDHEN, CDR2 SYDVKM, per germline.

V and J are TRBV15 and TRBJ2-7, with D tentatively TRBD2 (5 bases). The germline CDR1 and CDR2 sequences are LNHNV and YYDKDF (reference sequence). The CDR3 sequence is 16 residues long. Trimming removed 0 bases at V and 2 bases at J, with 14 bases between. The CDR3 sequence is CATSRDVRAPPYEQYF. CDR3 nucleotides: TGTGCCACCAGCAGAGATGTGCGGGCGCCTCCCTACGAGCAGTACTTC.

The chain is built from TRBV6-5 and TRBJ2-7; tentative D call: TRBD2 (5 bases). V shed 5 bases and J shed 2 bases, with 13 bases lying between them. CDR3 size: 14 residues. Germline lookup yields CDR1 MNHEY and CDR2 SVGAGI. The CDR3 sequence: CASSRTALAYEQYF. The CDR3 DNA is TGTGCCAGCAGTAGAACAGCACTAGCCTACGAGCAGTACTTC.

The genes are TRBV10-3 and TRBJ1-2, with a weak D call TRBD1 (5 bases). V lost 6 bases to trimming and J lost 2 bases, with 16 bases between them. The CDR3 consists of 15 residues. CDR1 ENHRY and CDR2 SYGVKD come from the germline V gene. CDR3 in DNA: TGTGCCATCAGCACTCGTGAGGGGAGGAACTATGGCTACACCTTC. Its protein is CAISTREGRNYGYTF.

As DNA, the CDR3 is TGTGCCAGTAGTACGGGAGCGGGAGGGATTTGGAACGAGCAGTACTTC. It is translated as CASSTGAGGIWNEQYF. The V call is TRBV19, the J call TRBJ2-7; 10 bases are shared with TRBD2. Germline values: CDR1 LNHDA, CDR2 SQIVND (reference sequence). The junction had 11 bases not matched to a gene; V was cut back by 4 bases and J by 5 bases. This CDR3 is 16 amino acids long.